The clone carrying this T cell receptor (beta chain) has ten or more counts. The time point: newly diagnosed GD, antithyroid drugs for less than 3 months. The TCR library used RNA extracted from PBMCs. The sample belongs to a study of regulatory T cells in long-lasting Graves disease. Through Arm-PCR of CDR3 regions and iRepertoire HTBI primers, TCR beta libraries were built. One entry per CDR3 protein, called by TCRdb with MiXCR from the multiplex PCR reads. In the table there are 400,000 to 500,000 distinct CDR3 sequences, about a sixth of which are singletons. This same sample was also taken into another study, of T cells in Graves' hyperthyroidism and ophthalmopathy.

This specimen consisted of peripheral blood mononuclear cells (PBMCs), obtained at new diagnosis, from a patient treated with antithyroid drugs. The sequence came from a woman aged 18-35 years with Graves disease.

In nucleotides, the CDR3 is TGCAGTGCTAGAGGATGGGGCGGGAGCTCCTACAATGAGCAGTTCTTC. It yields the protein CSARGWGGSSYNEQFF. The chain carries TRBV20-1 and TRBJ2-1; TRBD2 matches at 7 bases. Per the germline V gene, CDR1 is DFQATT and CDR2 is SNEGSKA (reference sequence). This CDR3 is 16 amino acids long. V lost 1 base and J lost 0; bases outside the gene matches: 6.